This T cell receptor (beta chain) was sequenced in a study of molecular identifiers for immune sequencing clone quantification. Sorted cells numbering roughly 18,000 to 1,100,000, with 10%, 30% or 50% RNA, yielded the naive CD8 libraries. Naive CD8 T cells were sorted, and the gate applied was CD8+CD4-CCR7+CD45RA+. Previously described methods and listed TCR primers were used for bulk TCR libraries. Using its own MiXCR run on the PCR reads, TCRdb lists one record per CDR3 protein. The sample records 60,000 to 70,000 distinct CDR3 sequences, 15% to 20% being singletons. This CDR3 spans 14 amino acids. V lost 4 bases and J lost 6; bases outside the gene matches: 6. CDR1 is SGHTA and CDR2 is FQGTGA in the germline V gene.

The sequencing input was naive CD8+ T cells from blood, with Jurkat cell RNA spiked in. Specified subset: FACS-sorted CD8+CD4-CCR7+CD45RA+ naive T cells. This TCR was sampled from a human donor in good health. Some libraries in this study had Jurkat cell RNA spiked in. The chain links TRBV7-3 to TRBJ2-3, with 8 bases identical to TRBD1. CDR3 sequence: CASSSTGGRDTQYF. The CDR3 DNA sequence: TGTGCCAGCAGCTCCACAGGGGGAAGGGATACGCAGTATTTT.